The 30 T cell receptor beta chains reported below all come from one sample, sequenced in a study of OX40 agonist ivuxolimab in advanced cancers. Sequencing used immunoSEQ multiplex PCR; TCRdb keeps in-frame clones, though not all of them. The data contain 11,000 or so clones, 75% to 85% of them singletons. The sample in question was CD4+ or CD8+ T cells sorted from blood, obtained in a trial of the OX40 agonist ivuxolimab. Source of these receptors: an adult with an advanced solid tumor such as melanoma, head and neck, liver or kidney cancer.

This clone occurred once. The chain joins TRBV11-3 to TRBJ1-1; TRBD1 matches at 8 bases. V shed 4 bases and J 2 bases; nucleotides not matched to a gene: 12. Germline V gives CDR1 SGHNT, CDR2 YENEEA. The CDR3 has 17 residues. The CDR3: CASSSWDRSKANTEAFF. CDR3 in DNA: TGTGCCAGCAGCTCCTGGGACAGGTCAAAAGCAAACACTGAAGCTTTCTTT.

The chain links TRBV11-2 to TRBJ2-7; D not resolved. The CDR3 is 15 residues long. With 5 bases removed from V and 0 bases from J, the gap between germline ends came to 14 bases. CDR1 is SGHAT, CDR2 FQNNGV, per germline. The CDR3 bases are TGTGCCAGCAGCCTATCCGGCGCCGGCTCCTACGAGCAGTACTTC. It encodes CASSLSGAGSYEQYF. The complete variable domain, with remaining parts taken from reference TRBV11-2 and TRBJ2-7, reads EAGVAQSPRYKIIEKRQSVAFWCNPISGHATLYWYQQILGQGPKLLIQFQNNGVVDDSQLPKDRFSAERLKGVDSTLKIQPAKLEDSAVYLCASSLSGAGSYEQYFGPGTRLTVT.

The chain combines TRBV27 with TRBJ2-5; 7 bases match TRBD1. Germline assignment: CDR1 MNHEY and CDR2 SMNVEV (reference sequence). Trimming at V came to 6 bases and at J to 1 base, leaving 5 bases not matched to a gene. The CDR3 contains 14 residues. The CDR3 sequence is CASSGDSFQETQYF. In DNA form, the CDR3 reads TGTGCCAGCAGCGGGGACAGCTTCCAAGAGACCCAGTACTTC.

This clone was recorded once. The V and J genes are TRBV21-1 and TRBJ2-3; the table's TRBD2 call for D was not verified on the DNA. TRBV21-1 is a pseudogene locus. The CDR3 is 19 residues long. CDR3 in amino acids: CASSFSQLLAGGGTDTQYF. The CDR3 coding sequence is TGTGCCAGCAGCTTCTCACAACTACTAGCGGGAGGTGGTACAGATACGCAGTATTTT.

With respect to this clone: A far larger clone is just one base off, so this is likely a read error. The CDR3 DNA is TGTGCCAGCAGCCAAGAACCCACGCCACCCCTCCACTTT. It translates to CASSQEPTPPLHF. The chain links TRBV4-2 to TRBJ1-6, with D hard to call. The V gene's germline CDR1 is LGHNA and CDR2 YNFKEQ. Trimming left V 0 bases short and J 11 bases short, with 8 bases between. The CDR3 covers 13 residues.

V and J are TRBV18 and TRBJ1-2; D gene uncertain. This CDR3 region has 16 residues. V shed 2 bases and J shed 6 bases, with 19 bases lying between them. Germline-derived CDR1 and CDR2 are KGHSH and LQKENI. CDR3 nucleotides: TGTGCCAGCTCACCAGAGGACGACGGAGGACTTAATGGCTACACCTTC. Its translation: CASSPEDDGGLNGYTF. Complete variable domain (other parts from reference TRBV18 and TRBJ1-2): NAGVMQNPRHLVRRRGQEARLRCSPMKGHSHVYWYRQLPEEGLKFMVYLQKENIIDESGMPKERFSAEFPKEGPSILRIQQVVRGDSAAYFCASSPEDDGGLNGYTFGSGTRLTVV.

This clone was seen only a few times. CDR3 sequence: CASSSLLAGVEGEQFF. In DNA form, the CDR3 reads TGTGCCAGCAGCTCACTTCTAGCGGGAGTGGAGGGTGAGCAGTTCTTC. This chain connects TRBV11-2 to TRBJ2-1; 10 bases are a match to TRBD2. The length of the CDR3 is 16 residues. The junction had 12 bases not matched to a gene; V was cut back by 4 bases and J by 9 bases. The germline CDR1 and CDR2 sequences are SGHAT and FQNNGV.

V is TRBV18 and J is TRBJ2-2, with TRBD1 matching 8 bases. The CDR3 spans 13 residues. J lost 7 bases, V lost 2 bases, and 0 bases had no gene match. The V gene's germline CDR1 is KGHSH and CDR2 LQKENI. CDR3 sequence (DNA): TGTGCCAGCTCACCAGACAGGGGCGGGGAGCTGTTTTTT. It encodes CASSPDRGGELFF.

The rearrangement uses TRBV5-6 and TRBJ2-1; tentatively, D is TRBD2 (6 bases). CDR1 and CDR2 from the germline V gene are SGHDT and YYEEEE. Trimming stripped 3 bases from V and 4 bases from J, with 11 bases between. This CDR3 region has 14 residues. CDR3 in DNA: TGTGCCAGCAGCTCGTCGGGGGTATACAATGAGCAGTTCTTC. Protein product: CASSSSGVYNEQFF.

The J gene is TRBJ1-1, the V gene TRBV14, with 7 bases lining up with TRBD1. CDR3 length: 14 amino acids. The germline V gene has CDR1 SGHDN and CDR2 FVKESK. V lost 6 bases to trimming and J lost 3 bases; unmatched junction nucleotides: 7. CDR3 in DNA: TGTGCCAGCAGACCGACAGGGCGGGACACTGAAGCTTTCTTT. This gives the protein CASRPTGRDTEAFF.

The chain joins TRBV27 to TRBJ2-5; 12 nucleotides match TRBD1. The CDR3 extends over 16 amino acids. The V gene's germline CDR1 is MNHEY and CDR2 SMNVEV (reference sequence). V gave up 6 bases and J gave up 4 bases; unmatched junction bases: 9. The CDR3: CASRQGTGGLGETQYF. CDR3 in DNA: TGTGCCAGCAGGCAAGGGACAGGGGGCTTGGGAGAGACCCAGTACTTC.

This clone was detected only once. V is TRBV2 and J is TRBJ2-5; 10 nucleotides agree with TRBD2. The J call may be in error: the DNA end matches TRBJ2-7 better. This CDR3 has 14 amino acids. The germline gives CDR1 SNHLY, CDR2 FYNNEI. The CDR3 sequence is CASRTGTSDHEQYF. The CDR3 nucleotides read TGTGCCAGCAGAACCGGGACTAGCGATCACGAGCAGTACTTC.

V gene TRBV4-2 combines with J gene TRBJ2-2, with D perhaps matching TRBD1 (6 bases). The CDR3 loop spans 16 amino acids. The V gene's germline CDR1 is LGHNA and CDR2 YNFKEQ. V was pared by 5 bases and J by 6 bases, with 19 bases between. The CDR3 reads CASSLEQGMYAGELFF. In DNA form, the CDR3 reads TGTGCCAGCAGCTTGGAACAGGGAATGTATGCCGGGGAGCTGTTTTTT.

The chain joins TRBV9 to TRBJ2-3; D is possibly TRBD2 (5 bases). V was pared by 0 bases and J by 5 bases, with 13 bases between. The CDR3 has 15 amino acids. CDR1 is SGDLS and CDR2 is YYNGEE in the germline V gene. The CDR3 DNA reads TGTGCCAGCAGCGTAGAGGGAAATCGGGGAGATACGCAGTATTTT. Translated, it gives CASSVEGNRGDTQYF.

The table lists this clone with a count of one. The same CDR3 is also encoded by other DNA sequences in this sample. This sequence joins TRBV5-5 and TRBJ1-1; D not resolved. V lost 8 bases, J lost 3 bases, and 11 bases lay in between. Germline assignment: CDR1 SGHKS and CDR2 YYEKEE (reference sequence). The CDR3 loop spans 12 amino acids. The CDR3: CASSAADTEAFF. In nucleotides, the CDR3 is TGTGCCAGTAGCGCGGCAGACACTGAAGCTTTCTTT.

The chain combines TRBV11-2 with TRBJ2-7, with D perhaps TRBD2 (5 bases). This CDR3 is 15 amino acids long. Germline assignment: CDR1 SGHAT and CDR2 FQNNGV. V was pared by 3 bases and J by 1 base, with 13 bases between. In nucleotides, the CDR3 is TGTGCCAGCAGCTTGGCGGGTCGGGGATCCTACGAGCAGTACTTC. Protein product: CASSLAGRGSYEQYF.

This chain joins TRBV5-1 and TRBJ2-5, with 9 positions matching TRBD1. Gene TRBJ2-7 matches the end of the DNA better, so the J call may be wrong. From germline, CDR1 is SGHRS and CDR2 YFSETQ. The length of the CDR3 is 15 residues. CDR3: CASSSVGTGIYEQYF. In nucleotides, the CDR3 is TGCGCCAGCAGCTCGGTGGGGACAGGGATCTACGAGCAGTACTTC.

The chain links TRBV7-9 to TRBJ2-3; TRBD2 is a possible D gene (5 bases). Germline V CDR1 and CDR2: SEHNR, FQNEAQ (reference sequence). The CDR3 loop spans 12 amino acids. Between the trimmed V and J ends, which lost 7 bases and 6 bases, there was a span of 11 bases. CDR3 DNA sequence: TGTGCCAGCACTAGCTGGATTGATACGCAGTATTTT. It specifies CASTSWIDTQYF.

V usage is TRBV7-2 and J usage is TRBJ1-2; D is unresolved. The CDR3 is made up of 13 amino acids. Germline V lookup: CDR1 SGHTA, CDR2 FQGNSA. V lost 5 bases and J 3 bases, leaving 10 bases between the germline ends. Written as DNA, the CDR3 is TGTGCCAGCAGCCTTGGGAGCGACTATGGCTACACCTTC. It encodes CASSLGSDYGYTF. Supplemented by reference TRBV7-2 and TRBJ1-2, the full variable domain reads GAGVSQSPSNKVTEKGKDVELRCDPISGHTALYWYRQSLGQGLEFLIYFQGNSAPDKSGLPSDRFSAERTGGSVSTLTIQRTQQEDSAVYLCASSLGSDYGYTFGSGTRLTVV.

The chain combines TRBV6-5 with TRBJ2-7; 9 bases are a match to TRBD2. Losses at the gene ends were 6 bases for V and 0 bases for J; bases not matched to a gene: 6. The CDR3 is 15 residues long. Germline V lookup: CDR1 MNHEY, CDR2 SVGAGI. Here the CDR3 reads CASRESGGSSYEQYF. CDR3 nucleotide sequence: TGTGCCAGCAGGGAAAGCGGGGGGAGCTCCTACGAGCAGTACTTC.

The V call is TRBV5-1, the J call TRBJ2-5; no clear D gene. Germline V gives CDR1 SGHRS, CDR2 YFSETQ. The CDR3 spans 13 residues. V was shortened by 0 bases and J by 5 bases, with 8 bases between the two germline ends. The CDR3 loop reads CASSLAYGETQYF. The DNA for the CDR3 is TGCGCCAGCAGCTTGGCCTATGGGGAGACCCAGTACTTC.

The rearrangement joins TRBV5-1 to TRBJ1-1, with TRBD1 matching over 7 bases. CDR3 length: 15 residues. Germline V lookup: CDR1 SGHRS, CDR2 YFSETQ. Trimming took 7 bases from V and 3 from J; bases not matched to a gene: 12. CDR3 nucleotide sequence: TGCGCCAGCCATCTGACAGGGTTGGAGTACACTGAAGCTTTCTTT. It specifies CASHLTGLEYTEAFF.

This rearrangement joins TRBV19 to TRBJ1-2, with 8 bases aligning to TRBD1. CDR3 length: 14 residues. The germline V gene encodes CDR1 LNHDA and CDR2 SQIVND (reference sequence). The V and J ends lost 1 base and 8 bases, in that order; junction bases with no gene match: 6. The CDR3 sequence: CASSIAGQAAGYTF. As DNA, the CDR3 is TGTGCCAGTAGTATAGCGGGACAGGCGGCCGGCTACACCTTC.

The chain employs TRBV4-2 and TRBJ2-3, with 9 nucleotides matching TRBD2. This CDR3 spans 15 amino acids. J gave up 2 bases and V 4 bases, and 4 bases lay outside the gene matches. CDR1 LGHNA and CDR2 YNFKEQ come from the germline V gene. The chain's CDR3 is CASSPSGEPTDTQYF. CDR3 sequence (DNA): TGTGCCAGCAGCCCTAGCGGGGAGCCCACAGATACGCAGTATTTT.

V and J are TRBV30 and TRBJ2-1; D unclear. The germline V and J ends were trimmed by 8 bases and 7 bases, with 15 bases remaining between them. The CDR3 is made up of 12 amino acids. The germline gives CDR1 GTSNPN, CDR2 SVGIG (reference sequence). CDR3 sequence: CARAAPENEQFF. In nucleotides, the CDR3 is TGTGCCCGGGCCGCCCCGGAAAATGAGCAGTTCTTC.

V usage is TRBV7-9 and J usage is TRBJ2-7; TRBD1 aligns across 8 bases. Germline trimming cut 5 bases from V and 3 bases from J; bases unmatched to any gene: 9. This CDR3 contains 15 residues. Germline CDR1 SEHNR, CDR2 FQNEAQ (reference sequence). As DNA, the CDR3 is TGTGCCAGCAGCCGAAAGGACAGGGATCTCTACGAGCAGTACTTC. It yields the protein CASSRKDRDLYEQYF.

In nucleotides, the CDR3 is TGTGCCAGCAGTTACTCTCTGTGGGACAGGGCCCAGTTCTTC. It encodes CASSYSLWDRAQFF. The rearrangement uses TRBV6-5 and TRBJ2-1; 9 positions agree with TRBD1. Germline V gene lookup returns CDR1 MNHEY and CDR2 SVGAGI. J was trimmed by 13 bases and V by 0 bases; bases with no gene match: 7. The CDR3 extends over 14 amino acids.

V and J are TRBV10-1 and TRBJ2-3; 10 bases line up with TRBD2. Per germline, CDR1 WNHNN and CDR2 SYGVQD (reference sequence). The CDR3 contains 14 residues. Germline trimming cut 5 bases from V and 5 bases from J; bases unmatched to any gene: 4. Written as DNA, the CDR3 is TGCGCCAGCAGTAGCGGGGGGGCTCAAGATACGCAGTATTTT. Its translation: CASSSGGAQDTQYF.

The rearrangement joins TRBV6-1 to TRBJ2-7, with 8 bases that match TRBD1. This CDR3 has 15 amino acids. The germline V gene has CDR1 MNHNS and CDR2 SASEGT. Trimming at V came to 6 bases and at J to 0 bases, leaving 7 bases not matched to a gene. The CDR3 spells CASRRDRTSSYEQYF. CDR3 coding DNA: TGTGCCAGCAGGCGGGACAGGACGAGCTCCTACGAGCAGTACTTC.

The chain combines TRBV5-4 with TRBJ1-2, with 9 bases identical to TRBD1. The CDR3 runs to 18 residues. Losses at the gene ends were 1 base for V and 6 bases for J; bases not matched to a gene: 16. The germline V gene has CDR1 SGHNT and CDR2 YYREEE (reference sequence). The CDR3 loop is CASSLWGGTGKIDHGYTF. For the CDR3, the DNA is TGTGCCAGCAGCTTGTGGGGGGGGACAGGGAAGATTGATCATGGCTACACCTTC.